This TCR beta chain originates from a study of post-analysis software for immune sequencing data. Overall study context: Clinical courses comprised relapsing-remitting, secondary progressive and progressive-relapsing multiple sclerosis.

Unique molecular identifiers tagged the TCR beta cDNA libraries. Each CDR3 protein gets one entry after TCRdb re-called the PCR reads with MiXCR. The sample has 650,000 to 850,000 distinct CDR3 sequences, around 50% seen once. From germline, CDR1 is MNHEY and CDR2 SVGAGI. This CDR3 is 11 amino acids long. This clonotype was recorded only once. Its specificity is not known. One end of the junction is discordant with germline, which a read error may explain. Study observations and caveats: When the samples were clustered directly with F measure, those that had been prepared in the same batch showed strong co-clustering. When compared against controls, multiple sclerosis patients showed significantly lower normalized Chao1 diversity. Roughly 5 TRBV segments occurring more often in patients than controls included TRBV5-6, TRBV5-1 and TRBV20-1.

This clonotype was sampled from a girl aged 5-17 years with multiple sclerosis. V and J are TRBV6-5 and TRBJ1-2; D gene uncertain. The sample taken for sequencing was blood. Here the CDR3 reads CASSDSGGYTF. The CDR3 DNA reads TGTGCCAGCAGTGACTCCGGTGGCTACACCTTC.